These 2 T cell receptor beta chains originate from one sample sequenced in a study of T cell responses to AZD1222 COVID-19 vaccine. Assay used: immunoSEQ multiplex PCR; TCRdb lists only in-frame clones, some missing. The sample lists fewer than 150,000 clones, approximately 93% occurring once. The specimen comprised peripheral blood, sampled on day 0 of AZD1222 vaccination. Receptors were obtained from an adult in good health.

V usage is TRBV6-6 and J usage is TRBJ1-5; D uncertain. V was pared by 5 bases and J by 2 bases, with 19 bases between. This CDR3 comprises 17 residues. Germline CDR1 and CDR2: MNHNY and SVGAGI (reference sequence). The CDR3 sequence: CASSHLSRGGGNQPQHF. CDR3 DNA: TGTGCCAGCAGTCACCTTTCCCGGGGAGGAGGCAATCAGCCCCAGCATTTT.

V and J are TRBV5-1 and TRBJ1-1, with D hard to call. The germline V gene encodes CDR1 SGHRS and CDR2 YFSETQ. The CDR3 is 12 residues long. The germline V and J ends were trimmed by 7 bases and 1 base, with 8 bases remaining between them. The CDR3, as DNA: TGCGCCAGCGGTTACTCGAACACTGAAGCTTTCTTT. Translation: CASGYSNTEAFF.